What follows are 32 T cell receptor beta chains derived from one specimen sequenced in a study of monozygotic twins with inflammatory bowel disease. Each CDR3 protein gets one entry in TCRdb, which reprocessed the 5' RACE reads and gives no DNA. The record lists 300,000 to 400,000 distinct CDR3 sequences, of which the ten most abundant hold just over 2.5%. Sequencing was carried out using blood. These receptors all stem from a human donor with ulcerative colitis or Crohn's disease, or a healthy co-twin of an affected twin (not recorded which).

The rearrangement uses TRBV7-2 and TRBJ2-2; TCRdb's D call of TRBD2 is untestable without DNA. The CDR3 length is 16 residues. Germline-derived CDR1 and CDR2 are SGHTA and FQGNSA. CDR3 region: CASASLGIPNTGGLFF.

V usage is TRBV5-1 and J usage is TRBJ2-3. There are 14 residues in the CDR3. Germline CDR1 and CDR2: SGHRS and YFSETQ. This CDR3 reads CASSLANSADTQYF.

The J gene is TRBJ2-2, the V gene TRBV15. CDR3 size: 14 residues. Germline V gene lookup returns CDR1 LNHNV and CDR2 YYDKDF (reference sequence). The CDR3 loop is CATSRAGYTGELFF.

The genes are TRBV18 and TRBJ2-4; TCRdb selects TRBD2, and the lack of DNA leaves this call unchecked. The CDR3 is 18 residues long. The germline gives CDR1 KGHSH, CDR2 LQKENI. The CDR3: CASSPPSSGTLAKNIQYF.

The chain couples TRBV2 to TRBJ2-3; TCRdb's D gene call, TRBD1, goes unchecked for lack of DNA. This CDR3 region has 18 residues. Germline CDR1 SNHLY, CDR2 FYNNEI. CDR3: CASSAYSGGQGYSDTQYF.

The chain joins TRBV6-6 to TRBJ2-7; no DNA is available, so the TRBD1 call from TCRdb remains unchecked. The V gene's germline CDR1 is MNHNY and CDR2 SVGAGI (reference sequence). The CDR3 has 14 residues. The CDR3 reads CASSPTQGSYEQYF.

The J gene is TRBJ2-7, the V gene TRBV5-8. This CDR3 is 12 amino acids long. CDR1 is SGHTS, CDR2 YDEGEE, per germline. This CDR3 reads CASSLQLYEQYF.

This chain links TRBV10-3 with TRBJ1-1. Per the germline V gene, CDR1 is ENHRY and CDR2 is SYGVKD. CDR3 length equals 14 residues. The chain's CDR3 is CAISEEEMNTEAFF.

The V call is TRBV5-1, the J call TRBJ1-4. The V gene's germline CDR1 is SGHRS and CDR2 YFSETQ. The CDR3 is made up of 15 amino acids. CDR3: CASSLEPDWDEKLFF.

The chain is built from TRBV6-5 and TRBJ1-1. CDR3 length: 13 amino acids. Germline CDR1 is MNHEY and CDR2 is SVGAGI. CDR3 region: CASSYSGTTEAFF.

This chain joins TRBV12-3 or TRBV12-4 and TRBJ2-7; TCRdb calls TRBD1, which cannot be checked without DNA. This CDR3 has 13 amino acids. CDR3 residues: CASSFSTDYEQYF.

The CDR3 reads CSGGRDRVGEAFF. The V gene is TRBV20-1, the J gene TRBJ1-1; as DNA is missing, the TRBD1 call by TCRdb cannot be tested. The CDR3 length is 13 residues. Per the germline V gene, CDR1 is DFQATT and CDR2 is SNEGSKA (reference sequence).

V usage is TRBV5-1 and J usage is TRBJ2-3; TCRdb indicates TRBD2, and absent DNA this call remains unverified. CDR3 length equals 17 residues. Per germline, CDR1 SGHRS and CDR2 YFSETQ. CDR3 protein: CASSLPGLAGPSDTQYF.

The rearrangement joins TRBV6-1 to TRBJ2-1. The CDR3 runs to 14 residues. From germline, CDR1 is MNHNS and CDR2 SASEGT. The CDR3 sequence is CASSESVLDNEQFF.

This rearrangement joins TRBV29-1 to TRBJ1-2. Germline V lookup: CDR1 SQVTM, CDR2 ANQGSEA. The CDR3 loop spans 13 amino acids. Here the CDR3 reads CSVLETALYGYTF.

The rearrangement links TRBV6-2 or TRBV6-3 to TRBJ2-7; TCRdb's D call of TRBD1 is untestable without DNA. This CDR3 region has 15 residues. Per the germline V gene, CDR1 is MNHEY and CDR2 is SVGEGT. The chain's CDR3 is CASSYWDRGRGEQYF.

This chain's CDR3 is CASSAGQNYGYTF. This chain links TRBV7-3 with TRBJ1-2; the D call of TRBD1 rests on TCRdb alone, since no DNA is present to check it. The germline V gene has CDR1 SGHTA and CDR2 FQGTGA. This CDR3 region has 13 residues.

The genes are TRBV6-2 or TRBV6-3 and TRBJ1-6. The CDR3 sequence is 16 residues long. From germline, CDR1 is MNHEY and CDR2 SVGEGT. The CDR3 spells CASSNYRSSYNSPLHF.

This rearrangement joins TRBV4-3 to TRBJ1-3. Germline loops: CDR1 LGHNA, CDR2 YSLEER. The CDR3 totals 17 residues. CDR3 residues: CASSHATLEGTGNTIYF.

V usage is TRBV15 and J usage is TRBJ2-2; TCRdb names TRBD1, which stays unverified in the absence of DNA. The CDR3 sequence is 16 residues long. Germline assignment: CDR1 LNHNV and CDR2 YYDKDF (reference sequence). CDR3 loop: CATSRATGLNTGELFF.

The chain uses TRBV7-6 and TRBJ2-3; TCRdb names TRBD1, which stays unverified in the absence of DNA. CDR1 is SGHVS and CDR2 is FNYEAQ in the germline V gene. The length of the CDR3 is 15 residues. Here the CDR3 reads CASTLGGGQADTQYF.

V is TRBV6-2 or TRBV6-3 and J is TRBJ2-7. CDR1 and CDR2 (germline): MNHEY, SVGEGT. CDR3 length: 14 residues. CDR3 in amino acids: CASTSQGALYEQYF.

This chain uses TRBV7-8 with TRBJ2-7; TCRdb designates TRBD2, a call that cannot be tested without DNA. Germline CDR1 is SGHVS and CDR2 is FQNEAQ. CDR3 length: 16 residues. The CDR3 spells CASSRIRWTSAHEQYF.

The chain is built from TRBV4-2 and TRBJ2-5. Germline lookup yields CDR1 LGHNA and CDR2 YNFKEQ. The CDR3 has 11 amino acids. The CDR3 spells CASRQEETQYF.

The chain is built from TRBV29-1 and TRBJ1-2; lacking DNA, the TRBD1 call made by TCRdb goes unchecked. Germline values: CDR1 SQVTM, CDR2 ANQGSEA. The CDR3 has 15 residues. This CDR3 reads CSDGRPPGQSYGYTF.

The chain has TRBV9 and TRBJ2-5; TCRdb gives TRBD2 as the D gene, but with no DNA this cannot be confirmed. Per germline, CDR1 SGDLS and CDR2 YYNGEE. This CDR3 comprises 13 residues. CDR3 sequence reads: CASSEGYVETQYF.

The chain is built from TRBV11-2 and TRBJ1-1. The CDR3 has 13 residues. Germline V gene sequence: CDR1 SGHAT, CDR2 FQNNGV. CDR3: CASSPYKNTEAFF. The complete variable domain, with remaining parts taken from reference TRBV11-2 and TRBJ1-1, reads EAGVAQSPRYKIIEKRQSVAFWCNPISGHATLYWYQQILGQGPKLLIQFQNNGVVDDSQLPKDRFSAERLKGVDSTLKIQPAKLEDSAVYLCASSPYKNTEAFFGQGTRLTVV.

The J gene is TRBJ2-7, the V gene TRBV28; TCRdb proposes TRBD1, but this gene call is untestable without DNA. Germline-derived CDR1 and CDR2 are MDHEN and SYDVKM. This CDR3 has 15 amino acids. The CDR3 spells CASSLVGGATYEQYF. Full variable domain (rest looked up from reference TRBV28 and TRBJ2-7): DVKVTQSSRYLVKRTGEKVFLECVQDMDHENMFWYRQDPGLGLRLIYFSYDVKMKEKGDIPEGYSVSREKKERFSLILESASTNQTSMYLCASSLVGGATYEQYFGPGTRLTVT.

This chain joins TRBV5-1 and TRBJ2-7. The CDR3 contains 13 residues. Looked up from germline, CDR1 is SGHRS and CDR2 is YFSETQ. The CDR3 region is CASSLFDTYEQYF.

CDR3 sequence: CASRSTGDYSNQPQHF. The gene calls are TRBV28 and TRBJ1-5; TCRdb selects TRBD1, and the lack of DNA leaves this call unchecked. The germline V gene has CDR1 MDHEN and CDR2 SYDVKM. The CDR3 loop spans 16 amino acids.

This chain joins TRBV13 and TRBJ2-2. The CDR3 spans 13 residues. Germline CDR1 and CDR2: PRHDT and FYEKMQ (reference sequence). CDR3 in amino acids: CASSPFYTGELFF. Variable domain in full (rest from reference TRBV13 and TRBJ2-2): AAGVIQSPRHLIKEKRETATLKCYPIPRHDTVYWYQQGPGQDPQFLISFYEKMQSDKGSIPDRFSAQQFSDYHSELNMSSLELGDSALYFCASSPFYTGELFFGEGSRLTVL.

The chain has TRBV20-1 and TRBJ1-1; TCRdb's D gene call, TRBD1, goes unchecked for lack of DNA. CDR1 is DFQATT, CDR2 SNEGSKA, per germline (reference sequence). The CDR3 runs 13 residues. The CDR3: CSARLPGGTEAFF.